This T cell receptor beta chain was sequenced in a study of OX40 agonist ivuxolimab in advanced cancers. Study results and caveats: Among the lowest peripheral clonal expansion occurred in 0.1-3.0 mg/kg partial responders. CD4+ and CD8+ blood T cells expanded clonally by week 6 at 0.1 to 3.0 mg/kg.

Regarding this clone: Its antigen is currently unknown.

The CDR3 is 14 amino acids. Trimming shortened V by 2 bases and J by 5 bases, and 12 bases separated the two germline ends. The germline CDR1 and CDR2 sequences are SGHAT and FQNNGV. Only in-frame clones appear in the TCRdb table, and some are missing; sequencing was by immunoSEQ multiplex PCR. The table records some 90,000 clones, about nine tenths of them present only once. This sample comprised CD4+ or CD8+ T cells sorted from blood, obtained in a trial of the OX40 agonist ivuxolimab. The receptor comes from an adult with an advanced solid tumor such as melanoma, head and neck, liver or kidney cancer. The rearrangement joins TRBV11-2 to TRBJ1-1; TRBD1 is a possible D gene (6 bases). CDR3: CASSLLTGRTEAFF. The CDR3 coding sequence is TGTGCCAGCAGCTTACTAACAGGGCGAACTGAAGCTTTCTTT.